This T cell receptor beta chain was sequenced for a study of CD8 T cells in Susac syndrome (dated by TCRdb to the late 2010s). Context from the whole study: Repertoire sequencing was used to test whether CD8+ T cell activation and differentiation in Susac syndrome was antigen driven. CD8+ T cell repertoire clonality was compared between 11 to 12 healthy donors, around 14 Susac syndrome patients and 15 multiple sclerosis patients.

RNA was extracted with the RNeasy kit and roughly 0.5 to 1 ug was reverse transcribed using random hexamers. The immunoSEQ multiplex PCR assay, which covers 54 Vbeta and 13 Jbeta segments, was used to amplify TCR beta CDR3 regions. PCR amplification bias was corrected using a synthetic template baseline for primer optimization and computational correction. The source study handled its data this way. Reads were assigned to V, D and J genes according to IMGT and analyzed in immunoSEQ Analyzer, with only productive sequences retained. To calculate clonality, Shannon entropy was normalized by log2 of the number of productive unique sequences and then subtracted from one. For each patient and control, public and private clones were evaluated within the 100 most prevalent clones. A clone was defined as Susac-specific if it was absent from the healthy and MS cohorts, from roughly 980 published viral clones and from other ImmuneACCESS disease sequences. The public sequencing data were trimmed at Q25 with fastp and processed into clonotypes with MiXCR by TCRdb, which kept only in-frame beta chains. Rows are unified per CDR3 protein, each entry keeping the most common DNA and genes. The V and J calls were not made by the authors but by TCRdb's processing. For this sample there are fewer than 150,000 distinct CDR3 sequences; about 90% appear just once. The ten largest make up around 0.22% of the sample.

Peripheral blood CD8+ and CD4+ T cells from healthy donors, Susac syndrome patients and multiple sclerosis patients were profiled by high-throughput TCR beta sequencing. Treatment-naive patients with stable or active relapsing-remitting disease fulfilling revised McDonald criteria were used as multiple sclerosis controls. Bulk CD8+ and CD4+ T cells were purified magnetically by negative isolation, whereas CD8+ TEMRA cells were enriched by FACS. Blood was collected in EDTA tubes and processed within 24 hours, with PBMCs isolated through density gradient centrifugation. PBMCs intended for TCR sequencing were frozen in liquid nitrogen and were later thawed in a 37 degrees C water bath. The sorted or isolated CD4+, CD8+ and CD8+ TEMRA cells had a purity of 90% or higher. The junction shows trimming of 5 bases on V and 7 bases on J, plus 15 bases between the germline ends. Taken from cysteine to phenylalanine, the CDR3 has 12 residues. Solely the CDR3 DNA is kept, with 36 bases framed from the first base. From the germline V gene, CDR1 is SQVTM and CDR2 is ANQGSEA.

Overall study results and their limits: The number of individuals in the TCR sequencing and HLA analysis was acknowledged as relatively small.

In regard to this clonotype: Its antigen is still unknown. No base qualities exist here, and no much larger clone lies one base off it.

This receptor chain uses TRBV29-1 and TRBJ2-7, with the D gene too uncertain to name. What was sequenced was CD8+ T cells from PBMCs. This TCR was sampled from a human donor with multiple sclerosis. Here is the DNA: TGCAGCGTTAGGCGTCCCGATGCGGAGCAGTACTTC. It is translated as CSVRRPDAEQYF.